This passage covers 27 T cell receptor beta chains from one sample sequenced in a study of neurological immune-mediated disorders. In TCRdb, the 5' RACE reads were re-called with MiXCR into one record per CDR3 protein. The sample yields approximately 43,000 distinct CDR3 sequences, roughly 2.5% seen once. Source material: PBMCs. These receptors were taken from a man aged 25 to 40 with multiple sclerosis.

Many counts were recorded for this clonotype. The V and J genes are TRBV5-5 and TRBJ1-2; perhaps TRBD1 as D (5 bases). CDR1 and CDR2 (germline): SGHKS, YYEKEE (reference sequence). There are 15 residues in the CDR3. Trimming cost V 1 base and J 2 bases, with 12 bases left between them. The CDR3 DNA reads as TGTGCCAGCAGCTTGACCGCCGGGGGGAACTATGGCTACACCTTC. Its protein is CASSLTAGGNYGYTF.

This clonotype was seen many times. The gene calls are TRBV5-1 and TRBJ2-5; unclear D gene. Trimming removed 2 bases at V and 5 bases at J, with 4 bases between. Germline-derived CDR1 and CDR2 are SGHRS and YFSETQ. The CDR3 extends over 11 amino acids. CDR3 bases: TGCGCCAGCAGCTTCGGGGAGACCCAGTACTTC. Encoded protein: CASSFGETQYF.

This clonotype was counted only a few times. It may be a read error: a sequence one base away is much more abundant. The chain carries TRBV7-7 and TRBJ2-5, with TRBD2 identical over 7 bases. The CDR3 has 14 amino acids. Germline CDR1 and CDR2: SSHAT and FNYEAQ (reference sequence). The CDR3, as DNA: TGTGCCAGCAGCCAAGCGGGACCCCAAGAGACCAAGTACTTC. Translated: CASSQAGPQETKYF.

Many counts were recorded for this clonotype. The chain uses TRBV21-1 and TRBJ2-7. TRBV21-1 is described as a pseudogene. This CDR3 has 13 residues. CDR3 DNA: TGTGCCAGCAGCAAAGGGCCGATCTACGAGCAGTACTTC. It encodes CASSKGPIYEQYF.

This clonotype was picked up many times. The V and J genes are TRBV7-2 and TRBJ1-3; tentatively, D is TRBD1 (5 bases). CDR1 is SGHTA and CDR2 is FQGNSA in the germline V gene. The CDR3 sequence is 14 residues long. The ends were cut back, 2 bases at V and 8 bases at J, with 13 bases in the middle. Here the CDR3 DNA reads TGTGCCAGCAGCTTACTCCGCAAAGGGGACACCATATATTTT. This gives the protein CASSLLRKGDTIYF. Full variable domain (missing parts from reference TRBV7-2 and TRBJ1-3): GAGVSQSPSNKVTEKGKDVELRCDPISGHTALYWYRQSLGQGLEFLIYFQGNSAPDKSGLPSDRFSAERTGGSVSTLTIQRTQQEDSAVYLCASSLLRKGDTIYFGEGSWLTVV.

With regard to this clonotype: A read error may be the cause here, since a much bigger clone is one base away. V and J are TRBV20-1 and TRBJ1-6; weak D call: TRBD1 (5 bases). CDR3 length: 15 amino acids. Looked up from germline, CDR1 is DFQATT and CDR2 is SNEGSKA (reference sequence). Written as DNA, the CDR3 is TGCAGTGCTAGGACCATGCTCCGGGGCAATTCACCCCTCAACTTT. Translated: CSARTMLRGNSPLNF.

This clonotype occurred many times. The chain uses TRBV27 and TRBJ2-7, with 7 bases lining up with TRBD1. Looked up from germline, CDR1 is MNHEY and CDR2 is SMNVEV (reference sequence). The V segment lost 6 bases and the J segment 4 bases; nucleotides outside the gene matches: 12. The CDR3 is made up of 15 amino acids. In nucleotides, the CDR3 is TGTGCCAGCAGACGACCAGGGGGACCCTCATACGAGCAGTACTTC. It encodes CASRRPGGPSYEQYF.

At least ten counts were recorded for this clonotype. V gene TRBV20-1 combines with J gene TRBJ2-4; 12 nucleotides line up with TRBD2. Trimming took 8 bases from V and 6 from J; bases not matched to a gene: 8. The CDR3 has 14 residues. Germline V gives CDR1 DFQATT, CDR2 SNEGSKA (reference sequence). CDR3 sequence reads: CSLRLAGAGNIQYF. The CDR3 DNA reads TGCAGTTTAAGACTAGCGGGAGCCGGAAACATTCAGTACTTC.

This clonotype was seen at least ten times. The chain employs TRBV20-1 and TRBJ2-1; weak D call: TRBD1 (6 bases). The germline gives CDR1 DFQATT, CDR2 SNEGSKA (reference sequence). V lost 1 base and J 2 bases, leaving 15 bases between the germline ends. The CDR3 contains 16 residues. This chain's CDR3 is CSARAGGQGTYNEQFF. The CDR3 DNA sequence: TGCAGTGCTAGAGCCGGTGGGCAGGGGACCTACAATGAGCAGTTCTTC.

This clonotype was seen ten or more times. This chain uses TRBV20-1 with TRBJ2-5; 7 positions match TRBD1. Germline trimming cut 5 bases from V and 4 bases from J; bases unmatched to any gene: 16. Germline CDR1 DFQATT, CDR2 SNEGSKA (reference sequence). The CDR3 is 16 residues long. CDR3 in amino acids: CSALTRDRLGGETQYF. The CDR3 nucleotides are TGCAGTGCTCTTACCCGGGACAGATTAGGCGGAGAGACCCAGTACTTC.

This clonotype was recorded at least ten times. The chain joins TRBV6-2 or TRBV6-3 to TRBJ2-5; no firm D call. Germline lookup yields CDR1 MNHEY and CDR2 SVGEGT. This CDR3 has 10 amino acids. The V gene lost 2 bases and the J gene lost 9 bases, with 4 bases spanning the gap. DNA of the CDR3: TGTGCCAGCAGTTACCCCCCCCAGTACTTC. Its translation: CASSYPPQYF.

This clonotype was detected ten times or more. The V call is TRBV7-6, the J call TRBJ1-4; 7 bases are a match to TRBD1. CDR3 length equals 15 residues. Germline assignment: CDR1 SGHVS and CDR2 FNYEAQ. Unmatched junction bases numbered 9, after V lost 5 bases and J lost 6 bases. The CDR3 region is CASSKQQGNYEKLFF. Written as DNA, the CDR3 is TGTGCCAGCAGCAAGCAACAGGGGAATTATGAAAAACTGTTTTTT.

This clonotype showed up many times. This chain joins TRBV19 and TRBJ1-2; D is unresolved. This CDR3 has 13 residues. Germline CDR1 LNHDA, CDR2 SQIVND (reference sequence). V lost 9 bases and J 0 bases, leaving 11 bases between the germline ends. CDR3 region: CASRNKANYGYTF. CDR3 sequence (DNA): TGTGCCAGCAGGAATAAAGCTAACTATGGCTACACCTTC.

There are many counts of this clonotype. The chain recombines TRBV5-6 with TRBJ2-5, with no clear D. The germline gives CDR1 SGHDT, CDR2 YYEEEE. This CDR3 is built from 15 residues. With 0 bases removed from V and 4 bases from J, the gap between germline ends came to 13 bases. The CDR3 is CASSLEDEGGETQYF. The DNA for the CDR3 is TGTGCCAGCAGCTTGGAGGACGAAGGCGGAGAGACCCAGTACTTC.

This clonotype was found many times. The V call is TRBV5-5, the J call TRBJ1-2; D is ambiguous. Trimming removed 4 bases from V and 9 bases from J, with 19 bases in between. The germline gives CDR1 SGHKS, CDR2 YYEKEE (reference sequence). The CDR3 is 14 amino acids. The CDR3 nucleotides are TGTGCCAGCAGCCCCACGGCGGAGGGTCGGAGCTACACCTTC. As protein: CASSPTAEGRSYTF.

At least ten counts were recorded for this clonotype. V and J are TRBV5-5 and TRBJ2-5; the match to TRBD1 covers 8 bases. CDR1 is SGHKS and CDR2 is YYEKEE in the germline V gene (reference sequence). The CDR3 runs to 16 residues. With V trimmed by 0 bases and J by 3 bases, 7 bases remained unmatched. CDR3 coding DNA: TGTGCCAGCAGCTTGGATTCGGGACAGGTGGAAGAGACCCAGTACTTC. It yields the protein CASSLDSGQVEETQYF.

In its sample, this clonotype was seen many times. The chain has TRBV24-1 and TRBJ2-1; TRBD2 aligns across 8 bases. CDR1 KGHDR and CDR2 SFDVKD come from the germline V gene. V lost 4 bases and J lost 3; bases outside the gene matches: 1. This CDR3 comprises 14 residues. The CDR3 loop is CATSDTSGYNEQFF. In DNA, the CDR3 is TGTGCCACCAGTGACACTAGCGGCTACAATGAGCAGTTCTTC.

This clonotype was counted ten times or more. V gene TRBV20-1 combines with J gene TRBJ1-5; no definite D call. CDR1 and CDR2 from the germline V gene are DFQATT and SNEGSKA (reference sequence). Trimming removed 3 bases at V and 0 bases at J, with 12 bases between. This CDR3 has 15 residues. The CDR3 DNA follows: TGCAGTGCTAGCTCCATTCTTAATAGCAATCAGCCCCAGCATTTT. Protein product: CSASSILNSNQPQHF.

This clonotype occurred many times. The gene calls are TRBV15 and TRBJ2-2; TRBD1 agrees at 9 bases. The CDR3 is made up of 15 amino acids. V shed 1 base, J shed 3 bases, and the junction held 0 bases outside the gene matches. Germline V CDR1 and CDR2: LNHNV, YYDKDF (reference sequence). The CDR3 sequence: CATSRGDRDTGELFF. CDR3 in DNA: TGTGCCACCAGCAGAGGGGACAGGGACACCGGGGAGCTGTTTTTT.

This clonotype appeared a few times. J is TRBJ1-2 and V is TRBV5-1; 9 nucleotides agree with TRBD1. The CDR3 spans 17 residues. CDR1 and CDR2 from the germline V gene are SGHRS and YFSETQ. Unmatched junction bases numbered 10, after V lost 1 base and J lost 3 bases. The CDR3 region has the DNA TGCGCCAGCAGCTTGAGGGACAGGGAACCCACGGACTATGGCTACACCTTC. This codes for CASSLRDREPTDYGYTF.

Many counts were recorded for this clonotype. This sequence joins TRBV9 and TRBJ2-2; D ambiguous. Germline V gene lookup returns CDR1 SGDLS and CDR2 YYNGEE. The CDR3 extends over 14 amino acids. Deletions cut 3 bases from V and 7 bases from J, with 13 bases between. The CDR3 is CASSASPGNGELFF. As DNA, the CDR3 is TGTGCCAGCAGCGCCTCCCCCGGCAACGGGGAGCTGTTTTTT. The complete variable domain, with remaining parts taken from reference TRBV9 and TRBJ2-2, reads DSGVTQTPKHLITATGQRVTLRCSPRSGDLSVYWYQQSLDQGLQFLIQYYNGEERAKGNILERFSAQQFPDLHSELNLSSLELGDSALYFCASSASPGNGELFFGEGSRLTVL.

This clonotype was counted at least ten times. The chain carries TRBV6-2 or TRBV6-3 and TRBJ2-3; 7 positions agree with TRBD2. The length of the CDR3 is 12 residues. The germline gives CDR1 MNHEY, CDR2 SVGEGT. V lost 7 bases, J lost 4 bases, and 2 bases stayed unmatched. The chain's CDR3 is CASKGGSDTQYF. CDR3 bases: TGTGCCAGCAAGGGAGGGTCAGATACGCAGTATTTT.

This clonotype appeared many times. The rearrangement uses TRBV5-8 and TRBJ1-1; 7 positions agree with TRBD1. The V gene end was trimmed by 4 bases and the J gene end by 6 bases; junction bases not matched to a gene: 3. This CDR3 comprises 12 residues. In germline, CDR1 is SGHTS, CDR2 YDEGEE. CDR3 residues: CASSPGTAEAFF. The CDR3 DNA is TGTGCCAGCAGCCCGGGGACAGCTGAAGCTTTCTTT.

This clonotype was recorded at least ten times. The chain is built from TRBV20-1 and TRBJ1-1; tentatively, D is TRBD1 (5 bases). Germline-derived CDR1 and CDR2 are DFQATT and SNEGSKA (reference sequence). The CDR3 is made up of 11 amino acids. V was clipped by 6 bases and J by 1 base, with 6 bases between them. The CDR3 nucleotides read TGCAGTGCAGGGGCGAACACTGAAGCTTTCTTT. Encoded protein: CSAGANTEAFF.

This clonotype is medium-sized in the sample. This CDR3 reads CSVAGEDSSSGANVLTF. CDR3 nucleotides: TGCAGCGTTGCTGGGGAGGACAGTTCCTCTGGGGCCAACGTCCTGACTTTC. The genes are TRBV29-1 and TRBJ2-6; D possibly matches TRBD1 or TRBD2 (6 bases each). The CDR3 extends over 17 amino acids. Trimming shortened V by 4 bases and J by 0 bases, and 16 bases separated the two germline ends. CDR1 is SQVTM, CDR2 ANQGSEA, per germline.

This clonotype was picked up many times. This chain connects TRBV5-1 to TRBJ1-3; no definite D call. The V gene's germline CDR1 is SGHRS and CDR2 YFSETQ. The CDR3 loop spans 14 amino acids. Trimming took off 0 bases at V and 3 bases at J, with 7 bases between the two ends. The CDR3 bases are TGCGCCAGCAGCTTGGTTGGAGATGGAAACACCATATATTTT. It encodes CASSLVGDGNTIYF.

This clonotype was seen many times. The CDR3 protein is CASSLDHPGEGYEQYF. The CDR3 region has the DNA TGTGCCAGCAGCTTAGACCACCCAGGTGAGGGCTACGAGCAGTACTTC. V and J are TRBV7-8 and TRBJ2-7, with D tentatively TRBD2 (5 bases). This CDR3 is built from 16 residues. The V gene lost 1 base and the J gene lost 3 bases, with 16 bases spanning the gap. The V gene's germline CDR1 is SGHVS and CDR2 FQNEAQ.